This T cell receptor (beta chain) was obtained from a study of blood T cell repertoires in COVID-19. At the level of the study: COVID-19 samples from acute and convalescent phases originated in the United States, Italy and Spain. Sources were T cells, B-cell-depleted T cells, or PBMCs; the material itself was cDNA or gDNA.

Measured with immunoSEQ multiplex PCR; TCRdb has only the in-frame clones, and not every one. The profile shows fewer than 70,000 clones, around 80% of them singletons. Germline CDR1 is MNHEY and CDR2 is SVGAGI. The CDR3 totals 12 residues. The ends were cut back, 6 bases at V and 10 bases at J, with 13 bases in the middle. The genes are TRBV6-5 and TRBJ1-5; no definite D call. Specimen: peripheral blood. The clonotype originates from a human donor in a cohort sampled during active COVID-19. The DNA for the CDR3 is TGTGCCAGCAGCCCCCCTCGAGGCCCCCAGCATTTT. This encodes CASSPPRGPQHF.